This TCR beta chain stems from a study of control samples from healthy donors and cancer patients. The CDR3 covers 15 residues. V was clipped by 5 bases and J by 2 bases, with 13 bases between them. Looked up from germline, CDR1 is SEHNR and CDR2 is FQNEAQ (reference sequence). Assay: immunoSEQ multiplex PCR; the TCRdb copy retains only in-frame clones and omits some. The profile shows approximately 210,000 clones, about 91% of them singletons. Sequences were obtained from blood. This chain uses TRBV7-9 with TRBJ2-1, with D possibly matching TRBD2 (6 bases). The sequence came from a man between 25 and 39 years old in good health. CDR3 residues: CASSARDFTYNEQFF. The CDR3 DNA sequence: TGTGCCAGCAGCGCCCGGGACTTTACCTACAATGAGCAGTTCTTC.